The 19 T cell receptor beta chains below come from one sample, sequenced in a study of shared clonotypes between healthy human individuals. Profiling relied on immunoSEQ multiplex PCR, and the TCRdb table lists in-frame clones only, not all of them. The sample includes about 2 million clones, roughly 94% seen only once; the top ten take 0.13%. Sequencing was performed on naive CD4+ T cells sorted from blood. The sample's subset: CD45RA+ positively selected. The receptors were sampled from a man in his late teens or twenties in good health.

This rearrangement joins TRBV29-1 to TRBJ2-1; perhaps TRBD2 as D (5 bases). The germline gives CDR1 SQVTM, CDR2 ANQGSEA. V gave up 7 bases and J gave up 4 bases, with 17 bases separating them. The CDR3 has 14 amino acids. The CDR3 region has the DNA TGCAGCGGGAGAGGTGGAGGAACTTACAATGAGCAGTTCTTC. Translated: CSGRGGGTYNEQFF.

This sequence joins TRBV19 and TRBJ1-1, with unresolved D. V lost 6 bases and J 5 bases, leaving 13 bases between the germline ends. Germline V gives CDR1 LNHDA, CDR2 SQIVND (reference sequence). The CDR3 contains 13 residues. The CDR3: CASSSHLGTEAFF. CDR3 DNA sequence: TGTGCCAGTAGCAGCCATCTTGGGACTGAAGCTTTCTTT.

The V gene is TRBV23-1, the J gene TRBJ1-2, with D tentatively TRBD1 (5 bases). TRBV23-1 is an ORF, with its function uncertain. Between the trimmed V and J ends, which lost 8 bases and 7 bases, there was a span of 20 bases. The CDR3 is 14 residues long. CDR3 residues: CASGQAGISSGYTF. The CDR3 coding sequence is TGCGCCAGCGGCCAGGCAGGGATCAGCTCTGGCTACACCTTC.

The chain carries TRBV28 and TRBJ1-2, with 7 nucleotides matching TRBD1. After removal of 2 bases from V and 4 bases from J, the junction contained 4 bases not matched to a gene. Germline loops: CDR1 MDHEN, CDR2 SYDVKM. This CDR3 contains 14 residues. For the CDR3, the DNA is TGTGCCAGCAGTTTAAGGACAGGACCCTATGGCTACACCTTC. Its translation is CASSLRTGPYGYTF.

The chain joins TRBV10-3 to TRBJ1-2; 8 bases match TRBD1. The CDR3 consists of 12 residues. Germline V gene sequence: CDR1 ENHRY, CDR2 SYGVKD. J lost 8 bases, V lost 7 bases, and 6 bases had no gene match. CDR3: CAITQDREGYTF. CDR3 DNA sequence: TGTGCCATCACCCAGGACAGGGAGGGCTACACCTTC.

The gene calls are TRBV4-1 and TRBJ2-7, with D hard to call. The V end lost 5 bases, the J end lost 6 bases, and 14 bases lay between the germline ends. The CDR3 is made up of 13 amino acids. Germline V gene data show CDR1 as MGHRA and CDR2 as YSYEKL. CDR3 coding DNA: TGCGCCAGCAGCAGGGCCCGGTCCGGCGAGCAGTACTTC. Translating gives CASSRARSGEQYF.

The J gene is TRBJ1-2, the V gene TRBV10-3; a possible D gene is TRBD1 (5 bases). The CDR3 has 13 residues. Germline V gene lookup returns CDR1 ENHRY and CDR2 SYGVKD. Trimming pared 11 bases from V and 4 bases from J, leaving 17 bases between. The DNA for the CDR3 is TGTGCCGGGGCAGGGATGCTAAGCTATGGCTACACCTTC. Its protein product is CAGAGMLSYGYTF.

V usage is TRBV7-9 and J usage is TRBJ1-1; D call uncertain. Germline V gives CDR1 SEHNR, CDR2 FQNEAQ (reference sequence). Trimming shortened V by 5 bases and J by 4 bases, and 17 bases separated the two germline ends. This CDR3 is built from 15 residues. CDR3 sequence (DNA): TGTGCCAGCAGCCCCGGGCGAAGCGCGAGCACTGAAGCTTTCTTT. Its protein product is CASSPGRSASTEAFF.

As to this clone: The same CDR3 arises from other DNA sequences in this sample as well. The gene calls are TRBV10-3 and TRBJ2-2, with a weak D call TRBD2 (5 bases). The germline CDR1 and CDR2 sequences are ENHRY and SYGVKD. Trimming shortened V by 2 bases and J by 1 base, and 5 bases separated the two germline ends. This CDR3 spans 14 amino acids. The CDR3: CAISEGGNTGELFF. The CDR3 coding sequence is TGTGCCATCAGTGAGGGAGGGAACACCGGGGAGCTGTTTTTT.

The chain uses TRBV6-5 and TRBJ2-7; D call uncertain. V was trimmed by 4 bases and J by 0 bases, leaving 7 bases between them. The CDR3 loop spans 13 amino acids. CDR1 and CDR2 (germline): MNHEY, SVGAGI. In nucleotides, the CDR3 is TGTGCCAGCAGTTTAAGGCTCTCCTACGAGCAGTACTTC. Translated: CASSLRLSYEQYF.

This clone was counted a single time. The rearrangement links TRBV19 to TRBJ2-3, with 10 positions matching TRBD2. This CDR3 spans 15 amino acids. Germline V gene lookup returns CDR1 LNHDA and CDR2 SQIVND (reference sequence). V lost 4 bases, J lost 0 bases, and 1 base stayed unmatched. The CDR3 here is CASSSSGRSTDTQYF. CDR3 sequence (DNA): TGTGCCAGTAGTAGTAGCGGGAGGAGCACAGATACGCAGTATTTT.

The J gene is TRBJ1-2, the V gene TRBV7-2; no firm D call. The CDR3 is 11 amino acids. V lost 7 bases and J lost 5, with 8 bases in between. The germline gives CDR1 SGHTA, CDR2 FQGNSA. CDR3 nucleotide sequence: TGTGCCAGCACCCCAGAGTATGGCTACACCTTC. The encoded protein is CASTPEYGYTF.

The chain combines TRBV29-1 with TRBJ2-1; D not certain. The CDR3 length is 14 residues. Trimming removed 7 bases from V and 1 base from J, with 14 bases in between. Germline loops: CDR1 SQVTM, CDR2 ANQGSEA. CDR3 loop: CSGVRGSSYNEQFF. The DNA for the CDR3 is TGCAGCGGTGTACGCGGCAGTTCCTACAATGAGCAGTTCTTC.

The chain uses TRBV11-2 and TRBJ2-3; D remains ambiguous. This CDR3 region has 14 residues. Germline V gives CDR1 SGHAT, CDR2 FQNNGV. The ends were cut back, 0 bases at V and 3 bases at J, with 7 bases in the middle. The CDR3 nucleotides are TGTGCCAGCAGCTTAGATATGGGAACAGATACGCAGTATTTT. It translates to CASSLDMGTDTQYF.

A remark on this clone: A junction boundary mismatches the germline segment, possibly from a read error. The rearrangement links TRBV7-7 to TRBJ2-5, with 10 bases matching TRBD2. The CDR3 consists of 15 residues. Germline V CDR1 and CDR2: SSHAT, FNYEAQ (reference sequence). CDR3 coding DNA: TGTGCTAGCAGCTTAGTACTAGCGGGGCCAGAGACCCAGTACTTC. The encoded protein is CASSLVLAGPETQYF.

This chain links TRBV5-6 with TRBJ2-7; D is unresolved. V lost 3 bases to trimming and J lost 7 bases, with 11 bases between them. Germline values: CDR1 SGHDT, CDR2 YYEEEE. The CDR3 runs to 12 residues. The CDR3 DNA is TGTGCCAGCAGCTGGACCGCGGAGGAGCAGTACTTC. Translating it yields CASSWTAEEQYF.

V gene TRBV5-1 combines with J gene TRBJ1-1; 7 positions agree with TRBD1. CDR1 SGHRS and CDR2 YFSETQ come from the germline V gene. This CDR3 has 14 residues. V lost 6 bases and J lost 2; bases outside the gene matches: 7. The CDR3 nucleotides read TGCGCCAGCACCTCGGACAGGTTAAACACTGAAGCTTTCTTT. Its protein is CASTSDRLNTEAFF.

The chain combines TRBV5-4 with TRBJ1-4, with 8 nucleotides matching TRBD1. CDR3 length equals 15 residues. Germline CDR1 reads SGHNT; CDR2 reads YYREEE (reference sequence). Germline trimming cut 3 bases from V and 8 bases from J; bases unmatched to any gene: 9. The DNA of the CDR3 is TGTGCCAGCAGCTCGCAGCCAGGGGGCGAGGAAAAACTGTTTTTT. Translating it yields CASSSQPGGEEKLFF.

This sequence joins TRBV10-1 and TRBJ2-2; D call uncertain. CDR1 and CDR2 from the germline V gene are WNHNN and SYGVQD (reference sequence). The CDR3 has 15 amino acids. The V end lost 2 bases, the J end lost 0 bases, and 7 bases lay between the germline ends. The CDR3 sequence is CASSENPTNTGELFF. The DNA of the CDR3 is TGCGCCAGCAGTGAGAATCCCACGAACACCGGGGAGCTGTTTTTT.